Shown below are 27 T cell receptor beta chains from a single sample sequenced in a study of early T cells in non-severe SARS-CoV-2 infection. TCRdb used MiXCR to reprocess the 5' RACE reads, holding one entry per CDR3 protein. The sample holds 76,000 or so distinct CDR3 sequences, approximately 11% seen once. Source material: whole blood. The receptors stem from an adult who was a healthcare worker with PCR-confirmed SARS-CoV-2 infection or an uninfected control (not recorded which).

This clonotype was observed many times. The V gene is TRBV24-1, the J gene TRBJ2-2; D is unresolved. Trimming cost V 3 bases and J 3 bases, with 7 bases left between them. This CDR3 has 14 residues. Germline lookup yields CDR1 KGHDR and CDR2 SFDVKD. The CDR3 bases are TGTGCCACCAGTGATGGTACAGACACCGGGGAGCTGTTTTTT. This gives the protein CATSDGTDTGELFF.

This clonotype was seen at least ten times. The chain employs TRBV3-1 and TRBJ1-1; no clear D. Trimming removed 6 bases from V and 1 base from J, with 6 bases in between. The CDR3 has 12 amino acids. The germline gives CDR1 LGHDT, CDR2 YNNKEL (reference sequence). The CDR3: CASRLWNTEAFF. DNA for the CDR3: TGTGCCAGCAGACTATGGAACACTGAAGCTTTCTTT.

This clonotype was recorded at least ten times. V gene TRBV14 combines with J gene TRBJ2-7; the D gene is possibly TRBD2 (6 bases). There are 13 residues in the CDR3. Trimming took off 1 base at V and 4 bases at J, with 8 bases between the two ends. Germline CDR1 is SGHDN and CDR2 is FVKESK. The CDR3: CASSQVRGYEQYF. The CDR3 nucleotides read TGTGCCAGCAGCCAAGTTCGGGGGTACGAGCAGTACTTC.

This chain uses TRBV29-1 with TRBJ2-3; TRBD1 might be the D (5 bases). Germline CDR1 and CDR2: SQVTM and ANQGSEA. V lost 7 bases to trimming and J lost 6 bases, with 8 bases between them. The CDR3 runs to 10 residues. In nucleotides, the CDR3 is TGCAGCGGGGGCGACGATACGCAGTATTTT. Translating gives CSGGDDTQYF.

This clonotype was counted between two and nine times. The genes are TRBV12-3 or TRBV12-4 and TRBJ1-1; 8 bases are shared with TRBD1. This CDR3 is 15 amino acids long. Unmatched junction bases numbered 4, after V lost 2 bases and J lost 2 bases. CDR3 DNA: TGTGCCAGCAGTTTATCGGCAGGGGGCAACACTGAAGCTTTCTTT. Translating it yields CASSLSAGGNTEAFF.

This clonotype showed up just a few times. CDR3 protein: CSARRQGGTEAFF. CDR3 coding DNA: TGCAGTGCTAGAAGACAGGGCGGCACTGAAGCTTTCTTT. The J gene is TRBJ1-1, the V gene TRBV20-1, with 7 bases fitting TRBD1. This CDR3 is 13 amino acids long. The junction had 4 bases not matched to a gene; V was cut back by 2 bases and J by 4 bases. In germline, CDR1 is DFQATT, CDR2 SNEGSKA (reference sequence).

The chain has TRBV12-3 or TRBV12-4 and TRBJ2-2; D may correspond to TRBD1 or TRBD2 (5 bases each). This CDR3 has 16 amino acids. The V end was cut by 8 bases, the J end by 4 bases, with 20 bases between. The CDR3 nucleotides read TGTGCCAGCGGGGGTGGCACCGACGTTTCCACCGGGGAGCTGTTTTTT. Its protein product is CASGGGTDVSTGELFF.

This clonotype appeared a few times. The chain is built from TRBV20-1 and TRBJ1-1; tentative D call: TRBD1 (6 bases). Per germline, CDR1 DFQATT and CDR2 SNEGSKA (reference sequence). V dropped 6 bases and J dropped 0 bases, with 17 bases sitting between them. This CDR3 has 15 amino acids. CDR3 in amino acids: CSAGAAELMNTEAFF. The CDR3 DNA reads TGCAGTGCGGGGGCGGCAGAGCTCATGAACACTGAAGCTTTCTTT.

A few counts support this clonotype. The chain joins TRBV7-8 to TRBJ2-1; TRBD2 aligns across 9 bases. CDR1 and CDR2 from the germline V gene are SGHVS and FQNEAQ. Unmatched junction bases numbered 4, after V lost 3 bases and J lost 4 bases. This CDR3 has 15 residues. The CDR3 is CASSFLAGNYNEQFF. For the CDR3, the DNA is TGTGCCAGCAGCTTCCTAGCGGGGAATTACAATGAGCAGTTCTTC.

This chain connects TRBV6-5 to TRBJ1-5; D unresolved. The CDR3 has 13 residues. V gave up 10 bases and J gave up 5 bases, with 15 bases separating them. Germline V gene sequence: CDR1 MNHEY, CDR2 SVGAGI. CDR3: CATITREHQPQHF. The CDR3 coding sequence is TGTGCCACCATAACAAGGGAGCATCAGCCCCAGCATTTT.

This clonotype was seen many times. CDR3 bases: TGTGCCAGCAGTGAAGCGCGGTCGGTGGGAGGCTACACCTTC. The encoded protein is CASSEARSVGGYTF. V is TRBV2 and J is TRBJ1-2, with D uncertain. This CDR3 has 14 amino acids. Germline V gene sequence: CDR1 SNHLY, CDR2 FYNNEI. The V end was cut by 0 bases, the J end by 8 bases, with 13 bases between. The complete variable domain, with remaining parts taken from reference TRBV2 and TRBJ1-2, reads EPEVTQTPSHQVTQMGQEVILRCVPISNHLYFYWYRQILGQKVEFLVSFYNNEISEKSEIFDDQFSVERPDGSNFTLKIRSTKLEDSAMYFCASSEARSVGGYTFGSGTRLTVV.

A few counts support this clonotype. The genes are TRBV4-2 and TRBJ2-3, with TRBD2 matching 11 bases. The CDR3 totals 19 residues. Looked up from germline, CDR1 is LGHNA and CDR2 is YNFKEQ. The trim removed 2 bases at V and 0 bases at J, leaving 10 bases unmatched. The CDR3: CASSQWFLAGGASTDTQYF. CDR3 in DNA: TGTGCCAGCAGCCAATGGTTTCTAGCGGGGGGTGCTAGCACAGATACGCAGTATTTT.

This clonotype was seen ten or more times. This chain links TRBV20-1 with TRBJ2-3; 9 bases align to TRBD2. The germline V gene has CDR1 DFQATT and CDR2 SNEGSKA (reference sequence). Trimming cost V 2 bases and J 4 bases; bases outside gene matches: 10. The CDR3 is 16 amino acids. The CDR3 loop reads CSARTTLGGGADTQYF. The CDR3 bases are TGCAGTGCTAGAACCACCCTGGGCGGGGGGGCAGATACGCAGTATTTT.

V gene TRBV9 combines with J gene TRBJ1-2, with D uncertain. In germline, CDR1 is SGDLS, CDR2 YYNGEE. With 4 bases removed from V and 1 base from J, the gap between germline ends came to 11 bases. The CDR3 runs to 14 residues. As DNA, the CDR3 is TGTGCCAGCAGCCCCCCCCATTTTAACTATGGCTACACCTTC. It encodes CASSPPHFNYGYTF.

The sample holds many counts of this clonotype. At one boundary the junction diverges from the germline segment, which might be a read error. This chain uses TRBV7-9 with TRBJ1-1; the D gene is possibly TRBD1 (6 bases). The germline V gene encodes CDR1 SEHNR and CDR2 FQNEAQ (reference sequence). This CDR3 is built from 14 residues. The CDR3 bases are TGTGCCAGCAGCTCCAAGGGGGTCGGCACTGAAGTTTTCTTT. Protein sequence: CASSSKGVGTEVFF. Using reference TRBV7-9 and TRBJ1-1 for the parts outside the CDR3, the full variable domain is DTGVSQNPRHKITKRGQNVTFRCDPISEHNRLYWYRQTLGQGPEFLTYFQNEAQLEKSRLLSDRFSAERPKGSFSTLEIQRTEQGDSAMYLCASSSKGVGTEVFFGQGTRLTVV.

The table lists this clonotype with many counts. V usage is TRBV7-3 and J usage is TRBJ2-3; TRBD2 agrees at 7 bases. There are 13 residues in the CDR3. The V gene end was trimmed by 3 bases and the J gene end by 5 bases; junction bases not matched to a gene: 2. From germline, CDR1 is SGHTA and CDR2 FQGTGA. Written as DNA, the CDR3 is TGTGCCAGCAGCTTCAGGGAGGGAGATACGCAGTATTTT. Its translation: CASSFREGDTQYF.

This clonotype showed up just a few times. V usage is TRBV20-1 and J usage is TRBJ2-2; no clear D gene. V was trimmed by 0 bases and J by 0 bases, leaving 11 bases between them. Germline CDR1 is DFQATT and CDR2 is SNEGSKA (reference sequence). CDR3 length: 16 residues. CDR3: CSARDVWGANTGELFF. In nucleotides, the CDR3 is TGCAGTGCTAGAGATGTATGGGGTGCGAACACCGGGGAGCTGTTTTTT.

This clonotype was observed many times. The rearrangement joins TRBV7-9 to TRBJ1-4, with 7 bases aligning to TRBD1. V lost 5 bases, J lost 5 bases, and 20 bases stayed unmatched. Per the germline V gene, CDR1 is SEHNR and CDR2 is FQNEAQ (reference sequence). This CDR3 contains 19 residues. The CDR3 region is CASSRRYLGQSETNEKLFF. For the CDR3, the DNA is TGTGCCAGCAGCCGTAGGTATCTGGGACAGTCGGAAACAAATGAAAAACTGTTTTTT. Supplemented by reference TRBV7-9 and TRBJ1-4, the full variable domain reads DTGVSQNPRHKITKRGQNVTFRCDPISEHNRLYWYRQTLGQGPEFLTYFQNEAQLEKSRLLSDRFSAERPKGSFSTLEIQRTEQGDSAMYLCASSRRYLGQSETNEKLFFGSGTQLSVL.

This clonotype was counted ten times or more. The chain employs TRBV6-5 and TRBJ2-1, with TRBD1 matching over 10 bases. The CDR3 contains 15 residues. Germline loops: CDR1 MNHEY, CDR2 SVGAGI. V shed 6 bases, J shed 6 bases, and the junction held 8 bases outside the gene matches. The CDR3 DNA reads as TGTGCCAGCAGGACCACGGGACAGGGGATCAATGAGCAGTTCTTC. It yields the protein CASRTTGQGINEQFF.

The chain recombines TRBV7-9 with TRBJ2-7; D is unclear. Germline loops: CDR1 SEHNR, CDR2 FQNEAQ (reference sequence). V dropped 4 bases and J dropped 4 bases, with 5 bases sitting between them. The CDR3 consists of 11 residues. The CDR3, as DNA: TGTGCCAGCAGCTCCAATTACGAGCAGTACTTC. Encoded protein: CASSSNYEQYF.

This clonotype was seen ten or more times. This chain links TRBV9 with TRBJ1-1, with a weak D call TRBD1 (5 bases). The CDR3 is 16 residues long. CDR1 and CDR2 (germline): SGDLS, YYNGEE. V was pared by 3 bases and J by 3 bases, with 18 bases between. CDR3 in amino acids: CASSAVLGTVYTEAFF. The CDR3 DNA sequence: TGTGCCAGCAGCGCCGTGCTGGGGACGGTTTACACTGAAGCTTTCTTT.

This clonotype appeared a few times. This chain connects TRBV19 to TRBJ2-7; TRBD1 matches at 7 bases. Germline values: CDR1 LNHDA, CDR2 SQIVND (reference sequence). Trimming at V came to 5 bases and at J to 3 bases, leaving 4 bases not matched to a gene. This CDR3 has 13 amino acids. The CDR3 protein is CASSWTGDYEQYF. As DNA, the CDR3 is TGTGCCAGTAGTTGGACAGGTGACTACGAGCAGTACTTC.

This clonotype was counted ten times or more. V usage is TRBV4-3 and J usage is TRBJ2-5; D gene uncertain. Trimming took off 0 bases at V and 2 bases at J, with 10 bases between the two ends. CDR1 and CDR2 (germline): LGHNA, YSLEER. The CDR3 is made up of 15 amino acids. The CDR3 DNA sequence: TGCGCCAGCAGCCAAGATCTTCGGCAGCAAGAGACCCAGTACTTC. Translating gives CASSQDLRQQETQYF.

The J gene is TRBJ2-1, the V gene TRBV11-2; possible D gene TRBD2, 5 bases. Germline V gives CDR1 SGHAT, CDR2 FQNNGV. Trimming stripped 5 bases from V and 0 bases from J, with 11 bases between. The CDR3 is 15 residues long. CDR3 protein: CASSPGVSSYNEQFF. The CDR3 bases are TGTGCCAGCAGCCCCGGGGTCAGCTCCTACAATGAGCAGTTCTTC.

As DNA, the CDR3 is TGTGCCAGCAGCGTAGCGTCAGCCAATTCACCCCTCCACTTT. Encoded protein: CASSVASANSPLHF. J is TRBJ1-6 and V is TRBV9; D is undetermined. Deletions cut 0 bases from V and 7 bases from J, with 8 bases between. The CDR3 length is 14 residues. In germline, CDR1 is SGDLS, CDR2 YYNGEE.

This clonotype is medium-sized by share. The chain combines TRBV12-5 with TRBJ2-7, with TRBD1 matching 8 bases. Germline lookup yields CDR1 LGHNT and CDR2 FRNRAP. V was clipped by 3 bases and J by 6 bases; unmatched bases: 4. The CDR3 runs to 13 residues. Written as DNA, the CDR3 is TGTGCTAGTGGTTTCTGGACAGGGCGCGAGCAGTACTTC. This translates into CASGFWTGREQYF.

This chain joins TRBV10-1 and TRBJ1-1; no clear D gene. V shed 10 bases and J shed 0 bases, with 12 bases lying between them. There are 13 residues in the CDR3. Germline V CDR1 and CDR2: WNHNN, SYGVQD (reference sequence). CDR3 sequence reads: CATKNFLNTEAFF. The CDR3 nucleotides are TGCGCCACCAAAAACTTCTTGAACACTGAAGCTTTCTTT.